These T cell receptor beta chains were read from a single sample in a study of CD8 T cells in Susac syndrome. TCRdb re-derived calls from the immunoSEQ multiplex PCR reads in MiXCR, one entry per CDR3 protein. The profile shows about 290,000 distinct CDR3 sequences, around 85% of them singletons. The specimen sequenced was CD8+ T cells from PBMCs. The receptors come from a human donor with multiple sclerosis. CDR3s leave out the opening cysteine and the closing phenylalanine or tryptophan. Each record gives: clone size, D gene, V gene, CDR3 protein. The D gene is left open where the match is weak. Only some rows state a clone size, as once, few, many or a class for expanded clones.

size: few
D: TRBD1
V: TRBV6-5
CDR3: ASSLFGQGGAEAF

size: .
D: .
V: TRBV14
CDR3: ASSRDILEETQY

size: .
D: TRBD2
V: TRBV6-6
CDR3: ASNLLAGDNEQF

size: .
D: .
V: TRBV9
CDR3: ASSAKVAPYNEQF

size: .
D: TRBD2
V: TRBV5-1
CDR3: ASSHLRRGLEDTQY

size: .
D: .
V: TRBV12-3/TRBV12-4
CDR3: ASSLLTKAF

size: .
D: TRBD1
V: TRBV18
CDR3: ASSPLSDRVMPATNEKLF

size: .
D: .
V: TRBV6-2/TRBV6-3
CDR3: ASSYNSHGELF

size: .
D: TRBD2
V: TRBV30
CDR3: AWGATGTSGDEQF

size: .
D: .
V: TRBV7-9
CDR3: ASSSVGSYNEQF

size: .
D: TRBD2
V: TRBV11-2
CDR3: ASSRSGSGSHYEQY

size: .
D: .
V: TRBV29-1
CDR3: SVEPEMGPDGELF

size: .
D: .
V: TRBV30
CDR3: AWSETIEAF

size: .
D: .
V: TRBV6-1
CDR3: ASGEGNQPQH

size: few
D: .
V: TRBV6-6
CDR3: ASSYVLGDGELF

size: .
D: .
V: TRBV9
CDR3: ASSVGVAGINEQF

size: once
D: .
V: TRBV27
CDR3: ASRVTGMGLGYT

size: .
D: .
V: TRBV30
CDR3: AWSLAVGAQDTQY

size: .
D: TRBD1
V: TRBV28
CDR3: ASSWAVGTGTADTQY

size: .
D: .
V: TRBV28
CDR3: ASGWIASNYNEQF

size: .
D: .
V: TRBV10-3
CDR3: AITPSGHMSTDTQY

size: .
D: .
V: TRBV9
CDR3: ASSDGTSTEAF

size: .
D: TRBD2
V: TRBV7-8
CDR3: ASSTRTSGSSSYNEQF

size: .
D: TRBD2
V: TRBV9
CDR3: ASGRNPGGSGSRGSYNEQF

size: .
D: .
V: TRBV28
CDR3: ASSPGAQSYEQY

size: .
D: .
V: TRBV30
CDR3: AWDPGGTEAF

size: .
D: TRBD2
V: TRBV12-3/TRBV12-4
CDR3: ASSLGEGSEQF

size: few
D: TRBD1
V: TRBV6-1
CDR3: ASSGTGLQYTEAF

size: .
D: .
V: TRBV5-6
CDR3: ASSSGINEQY

size: once
D: .
V: TRBV9
CDR3: ASSATFGDPIYGYT

size: few
D: TRBD2
V: TRBV6-1
CDR3: EVRGGAGAAEQY

size: .
D: .
V: TRBV28
CDR3: ASSFPDGGYSSYNEQF

size: .
D: TRBD1
V: TRBV14
CDR3: ASSQTYGTDNEQF

size: .
D: .
V: TRBV4-3
CDR3: ASSQVVLTNEKLF

size: .
D: TRBD1
V: TRBV20-1
CDR3: SARGQGADTQY

size: .
D: .
V: TRBV7-2
CDR3: ASSLAFGPDYHSGNTIY

size: .
D: .
V: TRBV7-9
CDR3: ASSLNLRDYDQETQY

size: .
D: .
V: TRBV20-1
CDR3: SARGRSGLAKNIQY

size: .
D: TRBD2
V: TRBV6-6
CDR3: ASSPLAVSYEQY

size: .
D: .
V: TRBV4-1
CDR3: ASSQDEFWGANTGELF

size: .
D: TRBD2
V: TRBV7-2
CDR3: ASSLGALAVEEQF

size: .
D: TRBD1
V: TRBV25-1
CDR3: ASSDILIGRDRVLYNEQF

size: .
D: .
V: TRBV27
CDR3: ASSFWLAPPNEQF

size: .
D: .
V: TRBV4-3
CDR3: ASSQDRGHGYT

size: .
D: .
V: TRBV27
CDR3: ASGSGTQY

size: .
D: .
V: TRBV27
CDR3: ASSFYASETQY

size: .
D: TRBD1
V: TRBV30
CDR3: AWSEGQGDQPQH

size: .
D: .
V: TRBV28
CDR3: ASSFRIYTGELF

size: .
D: .
V: TRBV7-9
CDR3: ASSPTNPLEQY

size: .
D: .
V: TRBV7-6
CDR3: ASSLQGNTIY

size: .
D: .
V: TRBV5-6
CDR3: ASGFFGSSGNTIY

size: .
D: TRBD2
V: TRBV6-1
CDR3: ASTTGTSGSTGNTGELF